This record covers a single TCR beta chain. Here immunoSEQ multiplex PCR was the method, and the copy in TCRdb shows in-frame clones only, minus some. The repertoire includes approximately 32,000 clones, around 90% of them detected once, and roughly 28% sits in the top ten. This sample was taken from a study of blood T cell repertoires in COVID-19. V was cut by 3 bases and J by 0 bases, with 11 bases left in between. Germline values: CDR1 LNHDA, CDR2 SQIVND (reference sequence). The CDR3 contains 15 residues. This receptor was identified in a human donor in a cohort sampled during active COVID-19. The rearrangement uses TRBV19 and TRBJ2-5, with D perhaps TRBD1 (6 bases). The material sequenced was peripheral blood. CDR3 in amino acids: CASSMARGDQETQYF. Here the CDR3 DNA reads TGTGCCAGTAGTATGGCCAGGGGAGACCAAGAGACCCAGTACTTC.